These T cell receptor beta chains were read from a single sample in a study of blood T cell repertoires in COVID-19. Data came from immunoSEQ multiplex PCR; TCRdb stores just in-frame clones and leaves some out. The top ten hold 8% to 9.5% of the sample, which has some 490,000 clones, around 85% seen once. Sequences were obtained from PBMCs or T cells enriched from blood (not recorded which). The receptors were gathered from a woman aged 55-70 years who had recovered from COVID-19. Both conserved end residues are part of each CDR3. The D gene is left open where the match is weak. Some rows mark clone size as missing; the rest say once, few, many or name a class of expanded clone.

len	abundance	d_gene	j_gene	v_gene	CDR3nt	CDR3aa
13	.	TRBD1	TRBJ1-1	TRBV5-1	TGCGCCAGCTGGACAGGGCATGACACTGAAGCTTTCTTT	CASWTGHDTEAFF
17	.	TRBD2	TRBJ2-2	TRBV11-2	TGTGCCAGCAGCTTAGCCTCTGAGCGGGGGGGACACGGGGAGCTGTTTTTT	CASSLASERGGHGELFF
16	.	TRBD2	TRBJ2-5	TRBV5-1	TGCGCCAGCAGCTTCCCCTCGGGACTAGCGGGGGAGACCCAGTACTTC	CASSFPSGLAGETQYF
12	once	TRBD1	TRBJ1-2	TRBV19	TGTGCCAGTAGCCCAACAGGGGCTGGCTACACCTTC	CASSPTGAGYTF
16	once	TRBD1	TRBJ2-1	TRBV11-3	TGTGCCAGCAGCTCCCGCCCGACCAACAGGGGCGATGAGCAGTTCTTC	CASSSRPTNRGDEQFF
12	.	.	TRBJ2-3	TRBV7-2	TGTGCCAGCAGCCCATACTCAGATACGCAGTATTTT	CASSPYSDTQYF
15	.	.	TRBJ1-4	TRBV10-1	TGCGCCAGCCGCGGGGAGGCGCGGGCTAATGAAAAACTGTTTTTT	CASRGEARANEKLFF
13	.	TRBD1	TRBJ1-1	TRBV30	TGTGCCTGGAGTCGACAGGGGGACACTGAAGCTTTCTTT	CAWSRQGDTEAFF
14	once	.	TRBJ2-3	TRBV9	TGTGCCAGCAGCGTAAAACAGGGCTACGATACGCAGTATTTT	CASSVKQGYDTQYF
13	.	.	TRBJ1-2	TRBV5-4	TGTGCCAGCAGCTTGGACGGTGCCTATGGCTACACCTTC	CASSLDGAYGYTF
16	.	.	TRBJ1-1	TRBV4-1	TGCGCCAGCAGCCAAACGGTACAGGGCTTGAACACTGAAGCTTTCTTT	CASSQTVQGLNTEAFF
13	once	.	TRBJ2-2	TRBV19	TGTGCCAGTAGTATGTGGTTAGCCGGGGAGCTGTTTTTT	CASSMWLAGELFF
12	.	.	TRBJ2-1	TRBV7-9	TGTGCCAGCAGCTTAGACGGGTATGAGCAGTTCTTC	CASSLDGYEQFF